These 2 T cell receptor beta chains were sequenced from one sample in a study of sequential checkpoint blockade in melanoma. Generated by immunoSEQ multiplex PCR, the TCRdb table keeps only in-frame clones and is missing some. The repertoire holds around 18,000 clones, with roughly two thirds as singletons. Noted treatment: randomized to nivolumab then ipilimumab (arm A) or the reverse (arm B). Here the sequenced sample was CD8+ T cells sorted from blood (inferred from file names), taken from a patient given nivolumab and ipilimumab in sequence. Receptor source: a human donor with melanoma.

The J gene is TRBJ2-5, the V gene TRBV9, with 8 bases lining up with TRBD2. Germline CDR1 is SGDLS and CDR2 is YYNGEE. Trimming removed 3 bases from V and 4 bases from J; junction bases left unmatched: 5. The CDR3 runs to 14 residues. CDR3 DNA: TGTGCCAGCAGCGCCGGGACTAGGGTAGAGACCCAGTACTTC. Its protein product is CASSAGTRVETQYF.

The J gene is TRBJ2-1, the V gene TRBV9; 8 bases agree with TRBD2. V shed 3 bases, J shed 2 bases, and the junction held 7 bases outside the gene matches. This CDR3 has 16 amino acids. The V gene's germline CDR1 is SGDLS and CDR2 YYNGEE. The CDR3 sequence: CASSAGRGGPYNEQFF. CDR3 nucleotide sequence: TGTGCCAGCAGCGCTGGACGGGGGGGCCCCTACAATGAGCAGTTCTTC.